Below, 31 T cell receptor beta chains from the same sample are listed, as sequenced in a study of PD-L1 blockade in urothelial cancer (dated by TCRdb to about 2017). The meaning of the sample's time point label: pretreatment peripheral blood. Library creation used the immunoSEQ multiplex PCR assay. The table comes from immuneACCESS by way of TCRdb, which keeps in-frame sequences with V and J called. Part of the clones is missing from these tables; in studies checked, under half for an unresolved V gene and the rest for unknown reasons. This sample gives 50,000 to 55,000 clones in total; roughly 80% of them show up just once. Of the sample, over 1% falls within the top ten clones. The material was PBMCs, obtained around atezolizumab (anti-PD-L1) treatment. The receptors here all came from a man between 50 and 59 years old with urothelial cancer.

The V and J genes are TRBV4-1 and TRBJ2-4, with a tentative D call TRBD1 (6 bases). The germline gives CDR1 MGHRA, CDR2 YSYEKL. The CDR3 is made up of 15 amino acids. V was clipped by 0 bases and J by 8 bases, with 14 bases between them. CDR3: CASSQEAGVRDIQYF. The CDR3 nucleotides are TGCGCCAGCAGCCAAGAGGCAGGGGTGAGGGACATTCAGTACTTC.

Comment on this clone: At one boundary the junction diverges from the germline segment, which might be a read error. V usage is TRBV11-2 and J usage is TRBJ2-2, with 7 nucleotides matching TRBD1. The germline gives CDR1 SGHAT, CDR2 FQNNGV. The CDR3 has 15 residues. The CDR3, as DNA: TGTGCCAGCAGGCACTGGGGACAGAACACCAGGGAGCTGTTTTTT. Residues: CASRHWGQNTRELFF. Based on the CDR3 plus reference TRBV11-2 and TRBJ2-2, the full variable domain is EAGVAQSPRYKIIEKRQSVAFWCNPISGHATLYWYQQILGQGPKLLIQFQNNGVVDDSQLPKDRFSAERLKGVDSTLKIQPAKLEDSAVYLCASRHWGQNTRELFFGEGSRLTVL.

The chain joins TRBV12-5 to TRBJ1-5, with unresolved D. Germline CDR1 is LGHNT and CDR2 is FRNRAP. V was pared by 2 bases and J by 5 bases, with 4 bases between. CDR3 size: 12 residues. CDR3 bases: TGTGCTAGTGGTTTGCTCGATCAGCCCCAGCATTTT. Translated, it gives CASGLLDQPQHF.

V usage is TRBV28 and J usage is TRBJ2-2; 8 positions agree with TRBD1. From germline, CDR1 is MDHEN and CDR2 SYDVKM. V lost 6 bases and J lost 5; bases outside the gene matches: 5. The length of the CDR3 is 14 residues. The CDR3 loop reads CASSWTGRTGELFF. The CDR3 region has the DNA TGTGCCAGCAGCTGGACAGGGAGGACCGGGGAGCTGTTTTTT. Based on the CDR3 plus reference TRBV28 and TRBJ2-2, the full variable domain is DVKVTQSSRYLVKRTGEKVFLECVQDMDHENMFWYRQDPGLGLRLIYFSYDVKMKEKGDIPEGYSVSREKKERFSLILESASTNQTSMYLCASSWTGRTGELFFGEGSRLTVL.

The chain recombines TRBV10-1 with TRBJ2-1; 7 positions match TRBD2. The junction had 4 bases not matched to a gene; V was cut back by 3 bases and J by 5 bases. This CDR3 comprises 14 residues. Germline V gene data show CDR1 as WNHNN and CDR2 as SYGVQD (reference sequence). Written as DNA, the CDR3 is TGCGCCAGCAGTGACGGACTAGTAGACAATGAGCAGTTCTTC. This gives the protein CASSDGLVDNEQFF.

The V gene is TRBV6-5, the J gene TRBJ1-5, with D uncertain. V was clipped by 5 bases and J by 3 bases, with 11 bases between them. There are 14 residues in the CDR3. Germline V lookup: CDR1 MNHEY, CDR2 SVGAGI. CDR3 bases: TGTGCCAGCAGTAGCCGGGGTTTCAATCAGCCCCAGCATTTT. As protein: CASSSRGFNQPQHF.

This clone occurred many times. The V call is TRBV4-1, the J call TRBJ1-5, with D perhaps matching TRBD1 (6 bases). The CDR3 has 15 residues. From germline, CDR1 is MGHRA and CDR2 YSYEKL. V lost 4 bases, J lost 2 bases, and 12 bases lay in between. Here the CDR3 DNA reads TGCGCCAGCAGCCCAGTGACAGGCCGCAATCAGCCCCAGCATTTT. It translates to CASSPVTGRNQPQHF.

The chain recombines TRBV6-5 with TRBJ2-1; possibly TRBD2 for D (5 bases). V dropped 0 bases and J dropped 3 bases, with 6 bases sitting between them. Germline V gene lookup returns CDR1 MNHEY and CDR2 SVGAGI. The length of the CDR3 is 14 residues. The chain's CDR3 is CASSYSRDYNEQFF. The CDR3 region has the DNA TGTGCCAGCAGTTACTCCCGGGACTACAATGAGCAGTTCTTC.

This chain's CDR3 is CASSPTGGNIQPQHF. For the CDR3, the DNA is TGTGCCAGCAGCCCGACAGGGGGGAACATTCAGCCCCAGCATTTT. The genes are TRBV6-5 and TRBJ1-5; 9 bases match TRBD1. The CDR3 spans 15 residues. V gave up 6 bases and J gave up 6 bases; unmatched junction bases: 9. Germline CDR1 is MNHEY and CDR2 is SVGAGI.

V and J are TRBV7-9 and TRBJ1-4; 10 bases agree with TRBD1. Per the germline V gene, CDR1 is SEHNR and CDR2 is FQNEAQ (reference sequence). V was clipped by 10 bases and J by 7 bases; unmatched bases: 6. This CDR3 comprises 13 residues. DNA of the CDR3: TGTGCCACCGAGGGGACAGGGGTTGAAAAACTGTTTTTT. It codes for CATEGTGVEKLFF. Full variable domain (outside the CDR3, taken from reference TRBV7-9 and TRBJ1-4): DTGVSQNPRHKITKRGQNVTFRCDPISEHNRLYWYRQTLGQGPEFLTYFQNEAQLEKSRLLSDRFSAERPKGSFSTLEIQRTEQGDSAMYLCATEGTGVEKLFFGSGTQLSVL.

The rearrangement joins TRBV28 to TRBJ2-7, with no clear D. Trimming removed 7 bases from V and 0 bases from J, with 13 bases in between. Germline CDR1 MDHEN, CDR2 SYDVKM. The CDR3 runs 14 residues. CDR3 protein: CASTLPGSSYEQYF. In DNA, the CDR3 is TGTGCCAGCACCTTACCCGGGTCCTCCTACGAGCAGTACTTC.

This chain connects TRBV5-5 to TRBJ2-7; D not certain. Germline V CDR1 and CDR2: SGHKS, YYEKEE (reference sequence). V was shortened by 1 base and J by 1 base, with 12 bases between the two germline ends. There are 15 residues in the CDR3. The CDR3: CASSLLAGTSYEQYF. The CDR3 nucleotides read TGTGCCAGCAGCTTGCTGGCAGGTACGTCCTACGAGCAGTACTTC.

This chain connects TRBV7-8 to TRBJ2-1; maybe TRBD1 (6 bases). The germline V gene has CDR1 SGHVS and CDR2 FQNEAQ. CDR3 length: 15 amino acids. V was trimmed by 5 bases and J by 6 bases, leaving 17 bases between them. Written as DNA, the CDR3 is TGTGCCAGCAGCCCTTTGACAGGCTTGGGCAATGAGCAGTTCTTC. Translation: CASSPLTGLGNEQFF. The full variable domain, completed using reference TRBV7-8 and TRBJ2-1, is GAGVSQSPRYKVAKRGQDVALRCDPISGHVSLFWYQQALGQGPEFLTYFQNEAQLDKSGLPSDRFFAERPEGSVSTLKIQRTQQEDSAVYLCASSPLTGLGNEQFFGPGTRLTVL.

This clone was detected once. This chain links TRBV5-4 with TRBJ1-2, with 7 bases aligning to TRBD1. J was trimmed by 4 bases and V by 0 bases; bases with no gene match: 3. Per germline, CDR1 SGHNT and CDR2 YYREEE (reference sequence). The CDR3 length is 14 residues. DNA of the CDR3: TGTGCCAGCAGCTTGGACAGGGGCTTCTATGGCTACACCTTC. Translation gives CASSLDRGFYGYTF.

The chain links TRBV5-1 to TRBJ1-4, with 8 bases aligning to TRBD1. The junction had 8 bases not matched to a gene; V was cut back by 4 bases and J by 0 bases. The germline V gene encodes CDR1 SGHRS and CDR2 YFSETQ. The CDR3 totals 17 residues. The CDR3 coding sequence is TGCGCCAGCAGCCTCTACAGGGGGGGTCCAACTAATGAAAAACTGTTTTTT. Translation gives CASSLYRGGPTNEKLFF.

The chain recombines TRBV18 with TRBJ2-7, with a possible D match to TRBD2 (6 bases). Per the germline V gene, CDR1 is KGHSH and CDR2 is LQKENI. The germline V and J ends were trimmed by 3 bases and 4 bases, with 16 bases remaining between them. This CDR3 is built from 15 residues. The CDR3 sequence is CASSPAYPSVYEQYF. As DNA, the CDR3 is TGTGCCAGCTCACCCGCCTATCCTAGCGTTTACGAGCAGTACTTC.

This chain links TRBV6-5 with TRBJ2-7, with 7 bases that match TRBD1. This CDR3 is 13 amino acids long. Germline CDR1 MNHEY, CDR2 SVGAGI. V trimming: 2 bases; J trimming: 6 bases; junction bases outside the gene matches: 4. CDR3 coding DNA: TGTGCCAGCAGTTACAGTGCAGGGGGCGAGCAGTACTTC. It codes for CASSYSAGGEQYF.

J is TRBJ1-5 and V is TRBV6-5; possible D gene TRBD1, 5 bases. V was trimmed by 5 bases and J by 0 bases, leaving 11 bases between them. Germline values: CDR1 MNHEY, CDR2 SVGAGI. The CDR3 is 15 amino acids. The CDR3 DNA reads TGTGCCAGCAGTGCAGGGTTTTATAGCAATCAGCCCCAGCATTTT. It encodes CASSAGFYSNQPQHF.

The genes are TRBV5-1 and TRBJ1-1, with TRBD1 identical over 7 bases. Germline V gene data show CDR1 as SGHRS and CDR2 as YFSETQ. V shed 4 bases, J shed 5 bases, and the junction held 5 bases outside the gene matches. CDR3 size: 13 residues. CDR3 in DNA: TGCGCCAGCAGCGGAACAGGGGTAACTGAAGCTTTCTTT. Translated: CASSGTGVTEAFF. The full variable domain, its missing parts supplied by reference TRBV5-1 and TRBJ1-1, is KAGVTQTPRYLIKTRGQQVTLSCSPISGHRSVSWYQQTPGQGLQFLFEYFSETQRNKGNFPGRFSGRQFSNSRSEMNVSTLELGDSALYLCASSGTGVTEAFFGQGTRLTVV.

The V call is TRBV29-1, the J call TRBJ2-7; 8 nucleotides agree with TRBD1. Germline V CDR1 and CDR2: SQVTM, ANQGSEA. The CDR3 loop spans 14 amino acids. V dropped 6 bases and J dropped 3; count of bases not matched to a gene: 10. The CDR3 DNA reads TGCAGCGTGACGTTAAGGACAGGGCTCTACGAGCAGTACTTC. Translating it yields CSVTLRTGLYEQYF.

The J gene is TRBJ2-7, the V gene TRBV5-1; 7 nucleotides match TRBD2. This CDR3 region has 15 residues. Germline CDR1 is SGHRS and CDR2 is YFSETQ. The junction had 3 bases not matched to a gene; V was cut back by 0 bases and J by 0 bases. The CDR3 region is CASSLGTGGSYEQYF. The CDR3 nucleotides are TGCGCCAGCAGCTTGGGAACGGGGGGCTCCTACGAGCAGTACTTC.

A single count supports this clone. The DNA of the CDR3 is TGTGCCAGCAGTACCAATGGGCTTGAGCAGTACTTC. It encodes CASSTNGLEQYF. V gene TRBV6-5 combines with J gene TRBJ2-7; D not resolved. Trimming stripped 5 bases from V and 7 bases from J, with 12 bases between. The CDR3 has 12 amino acids. The germline gives CDR1 MNHEY, CDR2 SVGAGI.

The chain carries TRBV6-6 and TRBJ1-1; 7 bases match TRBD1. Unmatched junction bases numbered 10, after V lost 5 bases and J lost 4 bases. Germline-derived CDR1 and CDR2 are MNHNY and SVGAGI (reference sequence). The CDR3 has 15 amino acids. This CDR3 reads CASSRDRVGGTEAFF. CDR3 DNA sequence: TGTGCCAGCAGTCGTGACAGGGTTGGGGGCACTGAAGCTTTCTTT.

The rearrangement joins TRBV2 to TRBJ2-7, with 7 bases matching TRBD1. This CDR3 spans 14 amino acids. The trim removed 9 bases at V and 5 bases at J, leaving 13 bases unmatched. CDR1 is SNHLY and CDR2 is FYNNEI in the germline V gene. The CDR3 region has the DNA TGTGCCAGAGAGGTGTCGACAGGGATGGACGAGCAGTACTTC. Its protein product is CAREVSTGMDEQYF. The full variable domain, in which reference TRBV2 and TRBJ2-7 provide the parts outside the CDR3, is EPEVTQTPSHQVTQMGQEVILRCVPISNHLYFYWYRQILGQKVEFLVSFYNNEISEKSEIFDDQFSVERPDGSNFTLKIRSTKLEDSAMYFCAREVSTGMDEQYFGPGTRLTVT.

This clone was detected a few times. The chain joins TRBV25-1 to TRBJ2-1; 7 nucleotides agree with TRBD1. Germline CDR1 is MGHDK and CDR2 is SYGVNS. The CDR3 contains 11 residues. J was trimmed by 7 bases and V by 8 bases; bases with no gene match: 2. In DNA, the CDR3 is TGTGCCAGCCAGGGGGTAAATGAGCAGTTCTTC. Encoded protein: CASQGVNEQFF.

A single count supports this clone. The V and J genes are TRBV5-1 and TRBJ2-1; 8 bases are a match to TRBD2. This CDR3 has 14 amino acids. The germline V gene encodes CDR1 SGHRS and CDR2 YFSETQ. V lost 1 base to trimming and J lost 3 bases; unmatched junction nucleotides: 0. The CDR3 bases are TGCGCCAGCAGCTTGAGCGGGGGCTACAATGAGCAGTTCTTC. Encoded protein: CASSLSGGYNEQFF. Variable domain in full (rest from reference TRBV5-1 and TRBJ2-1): KAGVTQTPRYLIKTRGQQVTLSCSPISGHRSVSWYQQTPGQGLQFLFEYFSETQRNKGNFPGRFSGRQFSNSRSEMNVSTLELGDSALYLCASSLSGGYNEQFFGPGTRLTVL.

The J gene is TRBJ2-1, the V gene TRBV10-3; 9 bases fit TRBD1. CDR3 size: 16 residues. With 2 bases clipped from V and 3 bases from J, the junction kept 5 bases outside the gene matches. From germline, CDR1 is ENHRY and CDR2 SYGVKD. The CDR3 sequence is CAISERGDRVYNEQFF. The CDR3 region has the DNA TGTGCCATCAGTGAGAGAGGGGACAGGGTCTACAATGAGCAGTTCTTC.

The CDR3, as DNA: TGCGCCAGCAGCCTCCGGACAGGGGATTACAATGAGCAGTTCTTC. This sequence encodes CASSLRTGDYNEQFF. The gene calls are TRBV4-1 and TRBJ2-1; TRBD1 matches 9 bases. Germline V CDR1 and CDR2: MGHRA, YSYEKL. V lost 4 bases and J lost 4; bases outside the gene matches: 5. This CDR3 has 15 amino acids.

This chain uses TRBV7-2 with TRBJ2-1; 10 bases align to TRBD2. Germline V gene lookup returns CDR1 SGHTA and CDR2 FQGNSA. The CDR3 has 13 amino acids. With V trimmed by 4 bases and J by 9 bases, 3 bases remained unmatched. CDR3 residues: CASSSRTSGEQFF. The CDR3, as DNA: TGTGCCAGCAGCTCAAGGACTAGCGGTGAGCAGTTCTTC.

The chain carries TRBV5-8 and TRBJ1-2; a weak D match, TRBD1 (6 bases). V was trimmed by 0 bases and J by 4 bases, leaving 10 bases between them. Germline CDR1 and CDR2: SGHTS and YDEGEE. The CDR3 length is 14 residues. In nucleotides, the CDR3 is TGTGCCAGCAGCTTGGGGGGGCGCGGCTATGGCTACACCTTC. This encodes CASSLGGRGYGYTF.

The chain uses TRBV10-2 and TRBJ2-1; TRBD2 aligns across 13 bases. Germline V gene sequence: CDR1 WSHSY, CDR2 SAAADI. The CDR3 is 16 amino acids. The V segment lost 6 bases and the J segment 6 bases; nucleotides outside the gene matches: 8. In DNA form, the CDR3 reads TGCGCCAGCAGAGCCCCGGGACTAGCGGGACCCAATGAGCAGTTCTTC. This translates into CASRAPGLAGPNEQFF.